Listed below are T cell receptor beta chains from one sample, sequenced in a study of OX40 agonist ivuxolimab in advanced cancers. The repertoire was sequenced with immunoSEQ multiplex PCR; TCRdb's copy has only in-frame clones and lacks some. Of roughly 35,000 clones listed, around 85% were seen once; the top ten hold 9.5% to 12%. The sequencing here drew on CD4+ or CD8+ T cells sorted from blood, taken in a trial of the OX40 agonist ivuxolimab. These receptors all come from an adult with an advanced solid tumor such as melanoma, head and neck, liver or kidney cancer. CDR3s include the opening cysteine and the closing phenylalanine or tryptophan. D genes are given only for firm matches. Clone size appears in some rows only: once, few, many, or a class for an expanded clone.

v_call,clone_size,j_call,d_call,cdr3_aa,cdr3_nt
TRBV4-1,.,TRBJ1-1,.,CASSQEGWGRGRTEAFF,TGCGCCAGCAGCCAAGAGGGATGGGGCAGGGGAAGGACTGAAGCTTTCTTT
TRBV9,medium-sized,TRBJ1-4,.,CASSEGGTNEKLFF,TGTGCCAGCAGCGAGGGAGGAACTAATGAAAAACTGTTTTTT
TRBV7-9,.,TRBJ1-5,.,CASRATVLGNQPQHF,TGTGCCAGCAGGGCCACCGTTTTGGGCAATCAGCCCCAGCATTTT
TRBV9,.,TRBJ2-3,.,CASSVGFNTRDTQYF,TGTGCCAGCAGCGTGGGTTTCAACACCCGAGATACGCAGTATTTT
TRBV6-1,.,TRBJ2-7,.,CASLQRNSYEQYF,TGTGCCAGCCTTCAGCGAAACTCCTACGAGCAGTACTTC
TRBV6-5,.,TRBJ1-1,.,CASSYSGGTEAFF,TGTGCCAGCAGTTACTCTGGCGGAACTGAAGCTTTCTTT
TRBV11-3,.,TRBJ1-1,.,CASSLVANTEAFF,TGTGCCAGCAGCTTAGTCGCGAACACTGAAGCTTTCTTT
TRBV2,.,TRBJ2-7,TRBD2,CAIGTSGTYEQYF,TGTGCCATCGGGACTAGCGGCACCTACGAGCAGTACTTC
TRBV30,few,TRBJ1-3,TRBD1,CAWRSRTGSGNTIYF,TGTGCCTGGAGATCCCGGACAGGCTCTGGAAACACCATATATTTT
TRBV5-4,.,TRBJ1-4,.,CASSLSGTDEKLFF,TGTGCCAGCAGCTTGTCAGGGACGGATGAAAAACTGTTTTTT
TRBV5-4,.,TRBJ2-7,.,CASSLAEGYEQYF,TGTGCCAGCAGCTTGGCCGAGGGCTACGAGCAGTACTTC
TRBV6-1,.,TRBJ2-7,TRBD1,CASSATLGQAAYEQYF,TGTGCCAGCAGTGCTACCCTTGGACAGGCCGCCTACGAGCAGTACTTC
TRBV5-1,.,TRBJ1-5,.,CASSLGVGAINQPQHF,TGCGCCAGCAGCTTGGGGGTAGGGGCGATCAATCAGCCCCAGCATTTT
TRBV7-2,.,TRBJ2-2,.,CASSLAGRSTGELFF,TGTGCCAGCAGCTTAGCGGGACGATCCACCGGGGAGCTGTTTTTT
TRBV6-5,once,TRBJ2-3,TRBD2,CASSYTGRGADTQYF,TGTGCCAGCAGTTACACGGGACGGGGGGCAGATACGCAGTATTTT
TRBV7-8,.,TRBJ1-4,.,CASSPGPSTTNEKLFF,TGTGCCAGCAGCCCGGGGCCCTCCACAACTAATGAAAAACTGTTTTTT
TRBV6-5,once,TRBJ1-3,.,CASSSAAGNTIYF,TGTGCCAGCAGCTCGGCCGCAGGAAACACCATATATTTT
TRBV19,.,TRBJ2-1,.,CASSIRGYNEQFF,TGTGCCAGTAGTATACGAGGGTACAATGAGCAGTTCTTC
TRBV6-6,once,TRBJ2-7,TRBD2,CASSYSQGGEQYF,TGTGCCAGCAGTTACTCGCAGGGAGGGGAGCAGTACTTC
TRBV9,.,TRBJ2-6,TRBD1,CASSVGGTGISGANVLTF,TGTGCCAGCAGCGTAGGAGGGACAGGGATTTCTGGGGCCAACGTCCTGACTTTC
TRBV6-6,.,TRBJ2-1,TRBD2,CASSQRLAGINEQFF,TGTGCCAGCAGTCAACGACTAGCGGGGATAAATGAGCAGTTCTTC
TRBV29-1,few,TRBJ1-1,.,CSVVTGWTEAFF,TGCAGCGTTGTGACAGGTTGGACTGAAGCTTTCTTT
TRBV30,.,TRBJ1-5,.,CAWSGQGNQPQHF,TGTGCCTGGAGTGGGCAGGGGAATCAGCCCCAGCATTTT
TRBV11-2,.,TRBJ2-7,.,CASSFQGYEQYF,TGTGCCAGCAGCTTCCAGGGGTACGAGCAGTACTTC
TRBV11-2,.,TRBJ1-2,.,CASSLEWTLYYGYTF,TGTGCCAGCAGCTTAGAATGGACGCTCTACTATGGCTACACCTTC
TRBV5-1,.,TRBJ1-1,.,CASSRTDGGTEAFF,TGCGCCAGCTCGCGGACGGATGGGGGCACTGAAGCTTTCTTT
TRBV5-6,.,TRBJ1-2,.,CASSLQQVTNYGYTF,TGTGCCAGCAGCTTACAACAGGTTACTAACTATGGCTACACCTTC
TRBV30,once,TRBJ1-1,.,CAWSVLGVGNTEAFF,TGTGCCTGGAGTGTATTGGGGGTGGGAAACACTGAAGCTTTCTTT
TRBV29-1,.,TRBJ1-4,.,CSVEASGTRTNEKLFF,TGCAGCGTTGAAGCCTCCGGTACACGAACTAATGAAAAACTGTTTTTT
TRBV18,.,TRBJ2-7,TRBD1,CASSPPQGALEQYF,TGCGCCAGCTCACCGCCACAGGGGGCCCTCGAGCAGTACTTC
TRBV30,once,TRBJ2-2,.,CAWHRDSDTGELFF,TGTGCCTGGCACAGGGATTCAGACACCGGGGAGCTGTTTTTT
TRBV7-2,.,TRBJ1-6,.,CASSSGGGASYNSPLHF,TGTGCCAGCAGCTCGGGAGGGGGAGCGTCCTATAATTCACCCCTCCACTTT